A single TCR beta chain is shown here with its context. Its target is not known. The data were taken from a study of a mutant IDH1 vaccine in newly diagnosed glioma. About the research overall: Patients underwent eight vaccinations, which took place in weeks 1, 3, 5, 7, 11, 15, 19 and 23.

Trimming pared 2 bases from V and 2 bases from J, leaving 9 bases between. CDR3 length equals 15 residues. CDR1 KGHSH and CDR2 LQKENI come from the germline V gene. Indicated time point: week 5, during vaccination. The investigators gave 300 ug of mutant IDH1 20-mer peptide in each vaccine dose, together with topical imiquimod. Findings and limits, study-wide: Pseudoprogression appeared unlinked to shifts in leading peripheral T cell clonotypes.

Only in-frame clones appear in the TCRdb table, and some are missing; sequencing was by immunoSEQ multiplex PCR. Among under 45,000 clones, more than 80% were seen once, and the ten largest hold 12%. The gene calls are TRBV18 and TRBJ1-4, with D hard to call. The TCR sequence derives from a man aged 50-60 years with glioma. The specimen was PBMCs, collected from a glioma patient whose treatment included an IDH1 peptide vaccine. CDR3 DNA sequence: TGTGCCAGCTCACCAGTTGAACACACTAATGAAAAACTGTTTTTT. This gives the protein CASSPVEHTNEKLFF.